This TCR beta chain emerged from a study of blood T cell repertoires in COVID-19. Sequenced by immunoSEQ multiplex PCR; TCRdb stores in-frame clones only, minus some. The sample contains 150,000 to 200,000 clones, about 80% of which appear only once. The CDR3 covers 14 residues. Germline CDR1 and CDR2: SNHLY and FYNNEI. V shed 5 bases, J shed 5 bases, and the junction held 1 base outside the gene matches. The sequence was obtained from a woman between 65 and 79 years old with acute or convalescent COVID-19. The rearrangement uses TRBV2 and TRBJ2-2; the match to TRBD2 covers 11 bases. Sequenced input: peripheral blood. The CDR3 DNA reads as TGTGCCAGCAGTCGACTAGCGGGGACCGGGGAGCTGTTTTTT. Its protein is CASSRLAGTGELFF.